These 29 T cell receptor beta chains were all obtained from the same sample, sequenced in a study of blood T cell repertoires in COVID-19. Profiling relied on immunoSEQ multiplex PCR, and the TCRdb table lists in-frame clones only, not all of them. The sample includes fewer than 300,000 clones, 81% of them seen just once. The sample comprised peripheral blood. These receptors came from an older woman with active or convalescent COVID-19.

This clone was seen a few times. The CDR3 nucleotides read TGTGCCAGCAGTGGTTTGAGCCCATATGGCTACACCTTC. It is translated as CASSGLSPYGYTF. The V call is TRBV2, the J call TRBJ1-2, with D uncertain. V was cut by 4 bases and J by 5 bases, with 11 bases left in between. The CDR3 sequence is 13 residues long. Germline CDR1 is SNHLY and CDR2 is FYNNEI.

This clone was detected many times. This chain connects TRBV2 to TRBJ2-2; D uncertain. The CDR3 length is 14 residues. Germline assignment: CDR1 SNHLY and CDR2 FYNNEI. The germline V and J ends were trimmed by 7 bases and 1 base, with 10 bases remaining between them. The CDR3 nucleotides are TGTGCCAGCAACGCGGTTCGGAACACCGGGGAGCTGTTTTTT. Protein: CASNAVRNTGELFF.

The table lists this clone with a few counts. The V call is TRBV19, the J call TRBJ1-6, with D hard to call. Trimming pared 3 bases from V and 7 bases from J, leaving 13 bases between. The CDR3 spans 15 residues. Germline V lookup: CDR1 LNHDA, CDR2 SQIVND (reference sequence). The CDR3 spells CASSISTGLNSPLHF. In DNA, the CDR3 is TGTGCCAGTAGTATCTCGACTGGCCTGAATTCACCCCTCCACTTT. The full variable domain, its missing parts supplied by reference TRBV19 and TRBJ1-6, is DGGITQSPKYLFRKEGQNVTLSCEQNLNHDAMYWYRQDPGQGLRLIYYSQIVNDFQKGDIAEGYSVSREKKESFPLTVTSAQKNPTAFYLCASSISTGLNSPLHFGNGTRLTVT.

The gene calls are TRBV27 and TRBJ1-1; D is possibly TRBD1 (6 bases). The CDR3 is made up of 14 amino acids. Germline CDR1 reads MNHEY; CDR2 reads SMNVEV (reference sequence). V lost 8 bases, J lost 4 bases, and 17 bases lay in between. In nucleotides, the CDR3 is TGTGCCAGCTGCCTTTACAGGGATGGCACTGAAGCTTTCTTT. Translating gives CASCLYRDGTEAFF.

The chain recombines TRBV6-4 with TRBJ2-2; perhaps TRBD2 as D (6 bases). Trimming left V 4 bases short and J 4 bases short, with 10 bases between. This CDR3 is 14 amino acids long. Germline loops: CDR1 MRHNA, CDR2 SNTAGT. The CDR3 nucleotides read TGTGCCAGCAGTGCTAGCGCGTCCACCGGGGAGCTGTTTTTT. It yields the protein CASSASASTGELFF.

V and J are TRBV7-9 and TRBJ2-1; no reliable D call. CDR1 and CDR2 (germline): SEHNR, FQNEAQ (reference sequence). Trimming shortened V by 1 base and J by 4 bases, and 8 bases separated the two germline ends. The CDR3 runs 14 residues. CDR3 protein: CASSLEQFYNEQFF. The CDR3 coding sequence is TGTGCCAGCAGCTTAGAACAGTTTTACAATGAGCAGTTCTTC.

The chain recombines TRBV6-6 with TRBJ2-3; 10 bases are a match to TRBD2. V shed 5 bases and J 3 bases; nucleotides not matched to a gene: 11. CDR1 is MNHNY, CDR2 SVGAGI, per germline (reference sequence). CDR3 length equals 17 residues. The CDR3 region is CASSPSRSGGLTDTQYF. CDR3 bases: TGTGCCAGCAGTCCATCTCGTAGCGGGGGGCTGACAGATACGCAGTATTTT.

V and J are TRBV13 and TRBJ1-3; 8 positions match TRBD1. The CDR3 runs to 15 residues. Germline CDR1 PRHDT, CDR2 FYEKMQ (reference sequence). With V trimmed by 5 bases and J by 5 bases, 8 bases remained unmatched. The CDR3 DNA follows: TGTGCCAGCAGCCCCGCGACAGGGGCTCGAAACACCATATATTTT. Translating it yields CASSPATGARNTIYF.

This clone has just one count. The gene calls are TRBV30 and TRBJ2-7; 8 nucleotides line up with TRBD1. In germline, CDR1 is GTSNPN, CDR2 SVGIG (reference sequence). V lost 3 bases, J lost 4 bases, and 2 bases stayed unmatched. The CDR3 is 12 amino acids. This CDR3 reads CAWSRGQYEQYF. CDR3 coding DNA: TGTGCCTGGAGCAGGGGGCAATACGAGCAGTACTTC. Supplemented by reference TRBV30 and TRBJ2-7, the full variable domain reads SQTIHQWPATLVQPVGSPLSLECTVEGTSNPNLYWYRQAAGRGLQLLFYSVGIGQISSEVPQNLSASRPQDRQFILSSKKLLLSDSGFYLCAWSRGQYEQYFGPGTRLTVT.

This clone has a single count. V is TRBV19 and J is TRBJ2-7, with 8 bases aligning to TRBD1. The V segment lost 6 bases and the J segment 6 bases; nucleotides outside the gene matches: 10. Germline CDR1 reads LNHDA; CDR2 reads SQIVND (reference sequence). This CDR3 has 14 amino acids. CDR3 bases: TGTGCCAGTAGAATGGGACAGGCAGGAGGCGAGCAGTACTTC. Its protein is CASRMGQAGGEQYF.

The rearrangement uses TRBV29-1 and TRBJ2-4, with TRBD2 as a possible D gene (6 bases). Trimming left V 6 bases short and J 4 bases short, with 22 bases between. Germline V CDR1 and CDR2: SQVTM, ANQGSEA. The length of the CDR3 is 16 residues. CDR3 nucleotides: TGCAGCGTGGGGGGTGTGAGAGTCGGCCAAAAAAACATTCAGTACTTC. This translates into CSVGGVRVGQKNIQYF.

The chain employs TRBV5-1 and TRBJ2-2, with 14 positions matching TRBD2. Losses at the gene ends were 3 bases for V and 4 bases for J; bases not matched to a gene: 2. CDR3 length equals 16 residues. CDR1 and CDR2 (germline): SGHRS, YFSETQ. This chain's CDR3 is CASSWTSGGPTGELFF. The CDR3 DNA is TGCGCCAGCAGCTGGACTAGCGGGGGGCCCACCGGGGAGCTGTTTTTT.

A single count supports this clone. The CDR3, as DNA: TGTGCCATCAGTGAACCTGAGGGGACAGGGTCTCTTGGGACCCAGTACTTC. It specifies CAISEPEGTGSLGTQYF. The chain uses TRBV10-3 and TRBJ2-5, with 9 bases aligning to TRBD1. CDR3 length equals 17 residues. Germline V CDR1 and CDR2: ENHRY, SYGVKD. Trimming at V came to 3 bases and at J to 7 bases, leaving 15 bases not matched to a gene.

This clone has at least ten counts. The chain employs TRBV2 and TRBJ2-1; TRBD2 aligns across 8 bases. This CDR3 is built from 15 residues. CDR1 is SNHLY and CDR2 is FYNNEI in the germline V gene. Unmatched junction bases numbered 8, after V lost 2 bases and J lost 8 bases. DNA of the CDR3: TGTGCCAGCAGTGAACAGGGGACTAGAGGCGATGAGCAGTTCTTC. This encodes CASSEQGTRGDEQFF.

The chain carries TRBV5-1 and TRBJ1-1; TRBD1 is a possible D gene (5 bases). The CDR3 has 18 amino acids. Germline V gene lookup returns CDR1 SGHRS and CDR2 YFSETQ. V lost 0 bases and J lost 0, with 18 bases in between. DNA of the CDR3: TGCGCCAGCAGCTTGGATCCAGTGGGGCCGGGCCTGAACACTGAAGCTTTCTTT. Translating gives CASSLDPVGPGLNTEAFF.

V usage is TRBV4-3 and J usage is TRBJ2-1; D unresolved. From germline, CDR1 is LGHNA and CDR2 YSLEER. Trimming removed 0 bases at V and 4 bases at J, with 16 bases between. CDR3 length: 17 amino acids. CDR3 amino acids: CASSQEPPQAAYNEQFF. Here the CDR3 DNA reads TGCGCCAGCAGCCAAGAGCCCCCCCAGGCCGCATACAATGAGCAGTTCTTC.

This rearrangement joins TRBV9 to TRBJ2-7, with 7 nucleotides matching TRBD1. Germline CDR1 and CDR2: SGDLS and YYNGEE. The CDR3 has 15 amino acids. V trimming: 0 bases; J trimming: 1 base; junction bases outside the gene matches: 4. CDR3 DNA sequence: TGTGCCAGCAGCGTAGGGACAGGTCGTTCCTACGAGCAGTACTTC. It specifies CASSVGTGRSYEQYF. The whole variable domain, remainder taken from reference TRBV9 and TRBJ2-7, is DSGVTQTPKHLITATGQRVTLRCSPRSGDLSVYWYQQSLDQGLQFLIQYYNGEERAKGNILERFSAQQFPDLHSELNLSSLELGDSALYFCASSVGTGRSYEQYFGPGTRLTVT.

The chain combines TRBV11-2 with TRBJ1-1, with 9 bases lining up with TRBD1. The CDR3 runs to 15 residues. From germline, CDR1 is SGHAT and CDR2 FQNNGV. J lost 5 bases, V lost 2 bases, and 6 bases had no gene match. The CDR3 DNA sequence: TGTGCCAGCAGCTTACAGGGACAGGGCTATACTGAAGCTTTCTTT. Protein: CASSLQGQGYTEAFF.

The J gene is TRBJ1-2, the V gene TRBV21-1; TRBD1 is the table's D call and was not checked against the DNA. TRBV21-1 is a pseudogene segment. This CDR3 contains 13 residues. The CDR3 DNA reads as TGTGCCAGCATCACGGACAGACTCTATGGCTACACCTTC. Its translation is CASITDRLYGYTF.

The chain is built from TRBV2 and TRBJ2-5; 7 bases map to TRBD2. CDR1 and CDR2 from the germline V gene are SNHLY and FYNNEI. The V segment lost 8 bases and the J segment 5 bases; nucleotides outside the gene matches: 17. The CDR3 spans 16 residues. The CDR3 DNA sequence: TGTGCCAGCCAGGGACTATCCGGGGGGAACTACGAGACCCAGTACTTC. Translated: CASQGLSGGNYETQYF. The full variable domain, with the rest looked up from reference TRBV2 and TRBJ2-5, is EPEVTQTPSHQVTQMGQEVILRCVPISNHLYFYWYRQILGQKVEFLVSFYNNEISEKSEIFDDQFSVERPDGSNFTLKIRSTKLEDSAMYFCASQGLSGGNYETQYFGPGTRLLVL.

The J gene is TRBJ1-6, the V gene TRBV7-8, with D maybe TRBD1 (5 bases). Germline assignment: CDR1 SGHVS and CDR2 FQNEAQ. V lost 8 bases, J lost 6 bases, and 14 bases lay in between. The CDR3 runs to 14 residues. The CDR3 coding sequence is TGTGCCAGCTGCCCCTGGGGCCCTAATTCACCCCTCCACTTT. This encodes CASCPWGPNSPLHF.

The chain has TRBV11-2 and TRBJ2-1; 14 bases map to TRBD2. Germline assignment: CDR1 SGHAT and CDR2 FQNNGV. CDR3 size: 17 residues. Trimming at V came to 4 bases and at J to 4 bases, leaving 6 bases not matched to a gene. Here the CDR3 reads CASSSRGLAGAYNEQFF. CDR3 DNA sequence: TGTGCCAGCAGCTCCCGGGGACTAGCGGGGGCTTACAATGAGCAGTTCTTC.

The rearrangement uses TRBV11-2 and TRBJ2-1, with 7 bases identical to TRBD1. The J segment lost 12 bases and the V segment lost 1 base, leaving 6 bases of the junction unmatched. The length of the CDR3 is 13 residues. CDR1 is SGHAT and CDR2 is FQNNGV in the germline V gene. The CDR3 DNA follows: TGTGCCAGCAGCTTAGGTGCTCGGACAGGGCAGTTCTTC. It translates to CASSLGARTGQFF. Combining the CDR3 with reference TRBV11-2 and TRBJ2-1 gives the whole variable domain EAGVAQSPRYKIIEKRQSVAFWCNPISGHATLYWYQQILGQGPKLLIQFQNNGVVDDSQLPKDRFSAERLKGVDSTLKIQPAKLEDSAVYLCASSLGARTGQFFGPGTRLTVL.

The chain recombines TRBV11-3 with TRBJ2-1; TRBD2 might be the D (6 bases). V lost 5 bases and J lost 0, with 14 bases in between. The germline V gene has CDR1 SGHNT and CDR2 YENEEA. There are 16 residues in the CDR3. The CDR3 DNA reads TGTGCCAGCAGCCCAAGGGCGGGGAGCTCCTACAATGAGCAGTTCTTC. This gives the protein CASSPRAGSSYNEQFF. The whole variable domain, remainder taken from reference TRBV11-3 and TRBJ2-1, is EAGVVQSPRYKIIEKKQPVAFWCNPISGHNTLYWYLQNLGQGPELLIRYENEEAVDDSQLPKDRFSAERLKGVDSTLKIQPAELGDSAVYLCASSPRAGSSYNEQFFGPGTRLTVL.

The gene calls are TRBV6-4 and TRBJ1-6; D is possibly TRBD1 (6 bases). CDR1 is MRHNA and CDR2 is SNTAGT in the germline V gene. The V gene lost 4 bases and the J gene lost 0 bases, with 13 bases spanning the gap. CDR3 length equals 17 residues. In DNA, the CDR3 is TGTGCCAGCAGTGGACAGGTTCCATACTCCTATAATTCACCCCTCCACTTT. It translates to CASSGQVPYSYNSPLHF.

V gene TRBV19 combines with J gene TRBJ2-5; 8 nucleotides align to TRBD1. V gave up 5 bases and J gave up 5 bases; unmatched junction bases: 4. Germline V gives CDR1 LNHDA, CDR2 SQIVND (reference sequence). The CDR3 extends over 13 amino acids. CDR3 sequence reads: CASSQGARETQYF. The CDR3 coding sequence is TGTGCCAGTAGTCAGGGGGCGCGGGAGACCCAGTACTTC.

This clone is a singleton in its sample. CDR3 DNA: TGTGCCAGCAGGGGGACTAGCGGGTCCTCTAGCACAGATACGCAGTATTTT. This encodes CASRGTSGSSSTDTQYF. V is TRBV7-8 and J is TRBJ2-3; 12 nucleotides match TRBD2. This CDR3 contains 17 residues. The J segment lost 0 bases and the V segment lost 6 bases, leaving 7 bases of the junction unmatched. Germline V gives CDR1 SGHVS, CDR2 FQNEAQ.

This clone has just one count. The V and J genes are TRBV3-1 (or the pseudogene TRBV3-2) and TRBJ1-2, with TRBD1 matching over 8 bases. The CDR3 covers 16 residues. Germline V gives CDR1 LGHDT, CDR2 YNNKEL (reference sequence). The trim removed 0 bases at V and 4 bases at J, leaving 7 bases unmatched. The CDR3 reads CASSQEQGARVYGYTF. The DNA of the CDR3 is TGTGCCAGCAGCCAAGAGCAGGGGGCGCGAGTCTATGGCTACACCTTC.

This rearrangement joins TRBV7-3 to TRBJ2-1; 10 nucleotides match TRBD2. With 2 bases clipped from V and 1 base from J, the junction kept 8 bases outside the gene matches. The CDR3 is 18 amino acids. The V gene's germline CDR1 is SGHTA and CDR2 FQGTGA. CDR3 sequence (DNA): TGTGCCAGCAGCTTAGCGGCTAGCGGGGGAGGGTCCTACAATGAGCAGTTCTTC. Translation gives CASSLAASGGGSYNEQFF.